This T cell receptor beta chain comes out of a study of T cell responses to AZD1222 COVID-19 vaccine. Data came from immunoSEQ multiplex PCR; TCRdb stores just in-frame clones and leaves some out. In the table there are some 130,000 clones, roughly 93% of which are singletons. In germline, CDR1 is MNHEY, CDR2 SVGAGI. Trimming took 6 bases from V and 2 from J, leaving 11 bases between them. The CDR3 is made up of 13 amino acids. This TCR derives from an adult who received the AZD1222 COVID-19 vaccine. Sequencing was performed on peripheral blood, taken 28 days after the second AZD1222 dose. V gene TRBV6-5 combines with J gene TRBJ2-7; D is unresolved. The chain's CDR3 is CASRITVTYEQYF. In DNA, the CDR3 is TGTGCCAGCAGGATAACAGTTACCTACGAGCAGTACTTC.